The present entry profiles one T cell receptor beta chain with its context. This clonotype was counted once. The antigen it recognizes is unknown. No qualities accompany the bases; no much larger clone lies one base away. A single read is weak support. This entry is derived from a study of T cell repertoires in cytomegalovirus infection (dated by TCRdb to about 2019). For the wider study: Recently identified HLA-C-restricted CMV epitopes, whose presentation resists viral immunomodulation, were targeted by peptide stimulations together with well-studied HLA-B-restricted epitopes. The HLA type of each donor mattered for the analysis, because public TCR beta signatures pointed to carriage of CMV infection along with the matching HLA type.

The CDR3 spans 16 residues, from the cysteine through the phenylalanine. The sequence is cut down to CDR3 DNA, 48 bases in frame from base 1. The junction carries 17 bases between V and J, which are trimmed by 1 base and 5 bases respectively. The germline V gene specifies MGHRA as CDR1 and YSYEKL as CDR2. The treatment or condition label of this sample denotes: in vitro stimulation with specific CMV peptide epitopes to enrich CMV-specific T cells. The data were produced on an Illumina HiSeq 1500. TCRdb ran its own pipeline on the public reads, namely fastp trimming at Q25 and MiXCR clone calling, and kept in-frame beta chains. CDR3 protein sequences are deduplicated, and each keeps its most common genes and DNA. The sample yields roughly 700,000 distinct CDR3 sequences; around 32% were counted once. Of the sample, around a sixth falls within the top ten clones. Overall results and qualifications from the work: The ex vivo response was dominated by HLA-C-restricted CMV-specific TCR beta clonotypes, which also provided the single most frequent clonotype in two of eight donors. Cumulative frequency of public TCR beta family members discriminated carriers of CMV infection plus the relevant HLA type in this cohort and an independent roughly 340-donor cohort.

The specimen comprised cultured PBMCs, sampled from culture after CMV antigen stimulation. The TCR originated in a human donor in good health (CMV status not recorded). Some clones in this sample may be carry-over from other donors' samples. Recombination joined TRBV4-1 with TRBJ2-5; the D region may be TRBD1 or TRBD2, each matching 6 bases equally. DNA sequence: TGCGCCAGCAGCCAAGGGGGGGCGCGAGGGGGTGAGACCCAGTACTTC. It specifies CASSQGGARGGETQYF.